This TCR beta chain was recovered during a study of shared clonotypes between healthy human individuals. General study findings and limits: It was anticipated that sequencing depth would influence how many clonotypes donors shared.

The J segment lost 6 bases and the V segment lost 7 bases, leaving 9 bases of the junction unmatched. The CDR3 is 13 amino acids. Looked up from germline, CDR1 is MNHNS and CDR2 is SASEGT. Splitting of each subset's genomic DNA was done evenly across several immunoSEQ plates. Unsorted PBMC replicate PCRs drew on around 310 ng DNA, representing tens of thousands of T cell genomes. Ten immunoSEQ deep assay plates were used to sequence the DNA of unsorted PBMCs. Here immunoSEQ multiplex PCR was the method, and the copy in TCRdb shows in-frame clones only, minus some. The sample includes around 510,000 clones, around 80% of them seen just once. In regard to this clone: Its antigen is currently unknown.

The sample taken for sequencing was PBMCs. The chain is built from TRBV6-1 and TRBJ2-7; 7 bases are shared with TRBD1. This TCR derives from a woman aged 40 to 49 in good health. Some clones in this sample may be carry-over from other donors' samples. CDR3 bases: TGTGCCAGCACCGGACGAAGGGACAGCGAGCAGTACTTC. Translated, it gives CASTGRRDSEQYF.